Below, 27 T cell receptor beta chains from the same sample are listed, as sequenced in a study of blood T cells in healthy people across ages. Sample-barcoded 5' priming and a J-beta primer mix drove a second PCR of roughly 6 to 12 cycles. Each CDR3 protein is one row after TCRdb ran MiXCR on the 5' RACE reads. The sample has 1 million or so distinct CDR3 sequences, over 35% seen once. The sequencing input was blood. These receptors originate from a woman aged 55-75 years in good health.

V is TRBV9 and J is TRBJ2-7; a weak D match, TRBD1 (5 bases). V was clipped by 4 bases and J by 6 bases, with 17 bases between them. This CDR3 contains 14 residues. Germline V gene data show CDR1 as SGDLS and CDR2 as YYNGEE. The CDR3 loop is CASSPNPGWGEQYF. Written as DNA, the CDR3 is TGTGCCAGCAGCCCAAACCCAGGGTGGGGCGAGCAGTACTTC.

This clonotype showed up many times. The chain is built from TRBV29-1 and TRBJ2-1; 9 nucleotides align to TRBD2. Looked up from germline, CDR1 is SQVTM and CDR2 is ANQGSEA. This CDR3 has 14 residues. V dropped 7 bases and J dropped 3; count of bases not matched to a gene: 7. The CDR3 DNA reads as TGCAGCGCCGTCCCGACTAGCGGCTACAATGAGCAGTTCTTC. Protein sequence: CSAVPTSGYNEQFF.

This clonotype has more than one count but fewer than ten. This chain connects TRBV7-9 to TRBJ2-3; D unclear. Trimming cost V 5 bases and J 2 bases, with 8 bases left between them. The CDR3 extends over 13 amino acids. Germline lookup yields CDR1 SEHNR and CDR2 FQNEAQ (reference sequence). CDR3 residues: CASSHRTTDTQYF. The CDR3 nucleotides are TGTGCCAGCAGCCACCGTACCACAGATACGCAGTATTTT. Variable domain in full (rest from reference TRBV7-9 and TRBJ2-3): DTGVSQNPRHKITKRGQNVTFRCDPISEHNRLYWYRQTLGQGPEFLTYFQNEAQLEKSRLLSDRFSAERPKGSFSTLEIQRTEQGDSAMYLCASSHRTTDTQYFGPGTRLTVL.

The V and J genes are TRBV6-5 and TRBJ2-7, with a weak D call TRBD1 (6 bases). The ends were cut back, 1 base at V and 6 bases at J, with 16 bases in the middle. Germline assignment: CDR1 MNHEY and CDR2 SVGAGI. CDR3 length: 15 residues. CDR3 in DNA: TGTGCCAGCAGTTACTTTGGGGGCCCGTCGGTCGAGCAGTACTTC. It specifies CASSYFGGPSVEQYF.

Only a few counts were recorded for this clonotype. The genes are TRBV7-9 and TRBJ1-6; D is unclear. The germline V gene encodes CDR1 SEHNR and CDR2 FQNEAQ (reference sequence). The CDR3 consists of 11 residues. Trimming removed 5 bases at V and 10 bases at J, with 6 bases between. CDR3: CASSDESPLHF. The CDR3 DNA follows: TGTGCCAGCAGCGATGAATCACCCCTCCACTTT.

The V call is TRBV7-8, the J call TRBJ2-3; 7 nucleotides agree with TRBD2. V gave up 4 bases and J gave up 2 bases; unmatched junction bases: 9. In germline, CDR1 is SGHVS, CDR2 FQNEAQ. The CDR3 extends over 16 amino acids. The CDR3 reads CASSSARLAITDTQYF. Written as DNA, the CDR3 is TGTGCCAGCAGCTCGGCGAGACTAGCCATCACAGATACGCAGTATTTT.

The CDR3 region is CASSYPSQGTRLDTQYF. The CDR3 coding sequence is TGTGCCAGCAGTTACCCCTCCCAGGGGACCCGCTTAGATACGCAGTATTTT. This chain connects TRBV6-6 to TRBJ2-3; D perhaps matches TRBD1 (6 bases). Germline loops: CDR1 MNHNY, CDR2 SVGAGI (reference sequence). The CDR3 has 17 amino acids. V shed 2 bases and J shed 5 bases, with 20 bases lying between them.

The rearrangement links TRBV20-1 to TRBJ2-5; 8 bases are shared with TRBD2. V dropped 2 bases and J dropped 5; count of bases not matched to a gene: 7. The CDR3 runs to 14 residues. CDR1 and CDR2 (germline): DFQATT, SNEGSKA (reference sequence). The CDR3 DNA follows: TGCAGTGCTAGATTCCCCGGGAGGGGGGAGACCCAGTACTTC. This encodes CSARFPGRGETQYF.

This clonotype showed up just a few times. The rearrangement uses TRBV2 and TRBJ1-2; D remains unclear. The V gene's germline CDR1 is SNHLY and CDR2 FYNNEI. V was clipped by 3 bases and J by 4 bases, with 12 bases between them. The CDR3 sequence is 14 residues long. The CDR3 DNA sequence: TGTGCCAGCAGTGACACACATGAAGGCTATGGCTACACCTTC. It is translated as CASSDTHEGYGYTF.

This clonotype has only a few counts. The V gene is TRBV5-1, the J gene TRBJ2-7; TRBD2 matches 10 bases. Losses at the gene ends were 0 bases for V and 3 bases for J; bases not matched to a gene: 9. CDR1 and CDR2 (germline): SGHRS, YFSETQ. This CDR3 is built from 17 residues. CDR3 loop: CASSLERVAGGRYEQYF. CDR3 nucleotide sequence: TGCGCCAGCAGCTTGGAGCGGGTAGCGGGAGGCCGCTACGAGCAGTACTTC. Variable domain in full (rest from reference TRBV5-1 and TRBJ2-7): KAGVTQTPRYLIKTRGQQVTLSCSPISGHRSVSWYQQTPGQGLQFLFEYFSETQRNKGNFPGRFSGRQFSNSRSEMNVSTLELGDSALYLCASSLERVAGGRYEQYFGPGTRLTVT.

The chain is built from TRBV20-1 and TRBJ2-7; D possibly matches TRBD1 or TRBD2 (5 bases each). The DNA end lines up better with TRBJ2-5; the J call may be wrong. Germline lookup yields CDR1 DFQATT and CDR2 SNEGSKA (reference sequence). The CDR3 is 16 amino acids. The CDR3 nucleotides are TGCAGTGCTAGAGATAGTCGCACGGGGCTATCACGGACCCAGTACTTC. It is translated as CSARDSRTGLSRTQYF.

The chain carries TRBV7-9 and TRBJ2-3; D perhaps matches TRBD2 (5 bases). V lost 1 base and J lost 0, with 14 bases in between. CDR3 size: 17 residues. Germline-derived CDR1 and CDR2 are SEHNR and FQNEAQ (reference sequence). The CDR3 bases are TGTGCCAGCAGCTTAGGAAGAAGTAGCGCTAGCACAGATACGCAGTATTTT. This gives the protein CASSLGRSSASTDTQYF.

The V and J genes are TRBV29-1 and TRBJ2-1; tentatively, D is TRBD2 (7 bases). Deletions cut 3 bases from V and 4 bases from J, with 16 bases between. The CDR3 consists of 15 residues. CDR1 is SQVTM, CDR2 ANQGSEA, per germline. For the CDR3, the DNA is TGCAGCGTTGACCCCCCTAGGGGGGGTTACAATGAGCAGTTCTTC. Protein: CSVDPPRGGYNEQFF.

CDR3 protein: CASSLGSPLVEQYF. The CDR3 DNA is TGCGCCAGCAGCTTGGGATCGCCCCTGGTCGAGCAGTACTTC. The rearrangement links TRBV5-1 to TRBJ2-7; D uncertain. Germline CDR1 and CDR2: SGHRS and YFSETQ. Trimming took off 0 bases at V and 6 bases at J, with 13 bases between the two ends. This CDR3 spans 14 amino acids.

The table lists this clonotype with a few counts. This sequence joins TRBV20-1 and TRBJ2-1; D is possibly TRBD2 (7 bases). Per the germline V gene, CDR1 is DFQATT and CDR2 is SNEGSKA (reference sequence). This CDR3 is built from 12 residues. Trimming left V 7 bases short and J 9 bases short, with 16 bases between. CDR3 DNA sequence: TGCAGTGTTGGGGGGGGCGGGGCTGAGCAGTTCTTC. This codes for CSVGGGGAEQFF.

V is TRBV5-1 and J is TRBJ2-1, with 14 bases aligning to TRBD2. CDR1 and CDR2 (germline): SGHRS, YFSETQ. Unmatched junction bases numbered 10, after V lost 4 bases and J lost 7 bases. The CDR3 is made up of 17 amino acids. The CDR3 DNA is TGCGCCAGCAGCCTTTCGACTAGCGGGAGGGCCGGGAATGAGCAGTTCTTC. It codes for CASSLSTSGRAGNEQFF.

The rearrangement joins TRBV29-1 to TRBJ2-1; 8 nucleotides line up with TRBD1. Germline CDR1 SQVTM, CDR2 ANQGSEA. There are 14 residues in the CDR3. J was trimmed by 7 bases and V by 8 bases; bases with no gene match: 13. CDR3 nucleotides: TGCAGCATCCCTTCTCAGGGGGCGAATAATGAGCAGTTCTTC. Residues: CSIPSQGANNEQFF.

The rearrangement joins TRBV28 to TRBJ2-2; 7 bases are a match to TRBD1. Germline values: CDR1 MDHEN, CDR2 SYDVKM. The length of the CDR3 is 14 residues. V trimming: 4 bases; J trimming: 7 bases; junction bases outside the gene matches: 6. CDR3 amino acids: CASSWTGQSGELFF. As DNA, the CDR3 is TGTGCCAGCAGTTGGACAGGACAGAGCGGGGAGCTGTTTTTT.

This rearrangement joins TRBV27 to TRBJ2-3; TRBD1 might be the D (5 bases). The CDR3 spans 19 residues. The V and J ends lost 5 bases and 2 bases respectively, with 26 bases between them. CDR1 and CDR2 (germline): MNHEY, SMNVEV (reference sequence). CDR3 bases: TGTGCCAGCAGTATACCTTCGGATCAGGGCATGATATCCACAGATACGCAGTATTTT. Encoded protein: CASSIPSDQGMISTDTQYF.

The CDR3 DNA is TGTGCCAGCAGCCCCCCTAGCGGGAGGGAGGCAGAGACCCAGTACTTC. Translated, it gives CASSPPSGREAETQYF. The chain recombines TRBV7-9 with TRBJ2-5; TRBD2 agrees at 12 bases. CDR1 is SEHNR, CDR2 FQNEAQ, per germline (reference sequence). The CDR3 loop spans 16 amino acids. V was clipped by 5 bases and J by 4 bases; unmatched bases: 8. Supplemented by reference TRBV7-9 and TRBJ2-5, the full variable domain reads DTGVSQNPRHKITKRGQNVTFRCDPISEHNRLYWYRQTLGQGPEFLTYFQNEAQLEKSRLLSDRFSAERPKGSFSTLEIQRTEQGDSAMYLCASSPPSGREAETQYFGPGTRLLVL.

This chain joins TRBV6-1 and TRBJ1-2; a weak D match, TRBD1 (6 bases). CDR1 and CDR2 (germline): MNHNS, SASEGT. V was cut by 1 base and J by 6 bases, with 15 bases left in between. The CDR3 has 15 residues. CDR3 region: CASSEGFGGQHGYTF. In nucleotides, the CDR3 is TGTGCCAGCAGTGAAGGGTTTGGGGGCCAGCATGGCTACACCTTC.

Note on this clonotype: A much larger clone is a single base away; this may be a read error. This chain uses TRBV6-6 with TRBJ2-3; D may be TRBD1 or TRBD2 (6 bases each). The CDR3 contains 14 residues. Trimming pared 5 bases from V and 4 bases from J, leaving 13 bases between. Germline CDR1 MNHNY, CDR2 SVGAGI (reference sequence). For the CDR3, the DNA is TGTGCCAGCAGTAAACCGGGGGCCGCAGATACGCAGTATTTT. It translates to CASSKPGAADTQYF.

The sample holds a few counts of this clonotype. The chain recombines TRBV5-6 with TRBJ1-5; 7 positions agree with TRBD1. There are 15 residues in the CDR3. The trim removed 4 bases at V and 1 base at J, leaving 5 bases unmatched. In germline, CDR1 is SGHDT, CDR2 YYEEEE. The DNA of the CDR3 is TGTGCCAGCAGCCGACAGGGCAAGAGCAATCAGCCCCAGCATTTT. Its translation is CASSRQGKSNQPQHF.

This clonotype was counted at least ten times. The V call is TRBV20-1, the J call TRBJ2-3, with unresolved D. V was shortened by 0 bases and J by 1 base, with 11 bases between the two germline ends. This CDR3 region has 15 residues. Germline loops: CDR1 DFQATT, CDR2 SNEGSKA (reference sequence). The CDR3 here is CSARDWVVGTDTQYF. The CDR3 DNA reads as TGCAGTGCTAGAGATTGGGTGGTGGGCACAGATACGCAGTATTTT.

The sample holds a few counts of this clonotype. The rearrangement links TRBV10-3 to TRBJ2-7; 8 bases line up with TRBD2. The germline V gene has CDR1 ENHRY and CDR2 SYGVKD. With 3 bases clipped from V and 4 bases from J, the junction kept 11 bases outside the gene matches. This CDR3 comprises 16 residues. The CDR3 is CAISERSREAPYEQYF. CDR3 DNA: TGTGCCATCAGTGAAAGATCGCGGGAGGCCCCTTACGAGCAGTACTTC.

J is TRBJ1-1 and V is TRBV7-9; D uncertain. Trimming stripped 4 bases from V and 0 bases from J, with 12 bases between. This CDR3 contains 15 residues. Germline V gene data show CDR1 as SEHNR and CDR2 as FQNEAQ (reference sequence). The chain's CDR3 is CASSSDRIMNTEAFF. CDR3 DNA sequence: TGTGCCAGCAGCTCGGACCGTATCATGAACACTGAAGCTTTCTTT.

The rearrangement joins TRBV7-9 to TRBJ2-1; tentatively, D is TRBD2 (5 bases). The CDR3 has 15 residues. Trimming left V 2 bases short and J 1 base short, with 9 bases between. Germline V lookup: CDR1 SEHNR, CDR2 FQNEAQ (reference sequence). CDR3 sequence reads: CASSLQRPSYNEQFF. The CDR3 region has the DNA TGTGCCAGCAGCTTACAGCGGCCTTCCTACAATGAGCAGTTCTTC.